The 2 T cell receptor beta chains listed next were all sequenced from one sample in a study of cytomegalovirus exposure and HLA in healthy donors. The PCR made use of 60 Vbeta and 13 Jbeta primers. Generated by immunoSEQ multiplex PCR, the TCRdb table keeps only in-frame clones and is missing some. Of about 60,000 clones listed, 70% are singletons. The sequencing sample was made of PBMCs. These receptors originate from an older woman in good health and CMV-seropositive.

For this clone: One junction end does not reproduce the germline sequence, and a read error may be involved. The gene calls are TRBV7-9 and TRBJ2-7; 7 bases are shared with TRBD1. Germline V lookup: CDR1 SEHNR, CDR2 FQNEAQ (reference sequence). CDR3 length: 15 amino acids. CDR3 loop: CASGRNRGIDYEQCF. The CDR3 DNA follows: TGTGCCAGCGGGCGGAACAGGGGAATCGACTACGAGCAGTGCTTC.

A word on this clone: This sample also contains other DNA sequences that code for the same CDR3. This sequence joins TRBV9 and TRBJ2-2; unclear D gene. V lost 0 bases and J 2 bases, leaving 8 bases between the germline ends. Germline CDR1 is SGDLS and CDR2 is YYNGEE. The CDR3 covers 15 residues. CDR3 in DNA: TGTGCCAGCAGCGTAGGGCCCCTTAACACCGGGGAGCTGTTTTTT. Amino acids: CASSVGPLNTGELFF.